The source of this T cell receptor beta chain is a study of OX40 agonist ivuxolimab in advanced cancers. Study conclusions and caveats: Compared with CD4+, CD8+ T cells on average had more expanded clones. Partial responders receiving 0.1-3.0 mg/kg showed among the lowest clonal expansion. Some nonresponders also had low normalized T-cell clonal expansion.

Note on this clone: No antigen is known for it.

The germline V and J ends were trimmed by 5 bases and 0 bases, with 7 bases remaining between them. The CDR3 is made up of 13 amino acids. Per germline, CDR1 MDHEN and CDR2 SYDVKM. Libraries were prepared by immunoSEQ multiplex PCR; TCRdb keeps only in-frame clonotypes and omits some of them. The table shows about 57,000 clones, with approximately 87% occurring only once. V and J are TRBV28 and TRBJ1-2; the D gene is possibly TRBD1 (6 bases). This specimen was CD4+ or CD8+ T cells sorted from blood, taken in a trial of the OX40 agonist ivuxolimab. This TCR was recovered from an adult with an advanced solid tumor such as melanoma, head and neck, liver or kidney cancer. The CDR3 nucleotides read TGTGCCAGCAGTCGGGACACTAACTATGGCTACACCTTC. Translated, it gives CASSRDTNYGYTF.